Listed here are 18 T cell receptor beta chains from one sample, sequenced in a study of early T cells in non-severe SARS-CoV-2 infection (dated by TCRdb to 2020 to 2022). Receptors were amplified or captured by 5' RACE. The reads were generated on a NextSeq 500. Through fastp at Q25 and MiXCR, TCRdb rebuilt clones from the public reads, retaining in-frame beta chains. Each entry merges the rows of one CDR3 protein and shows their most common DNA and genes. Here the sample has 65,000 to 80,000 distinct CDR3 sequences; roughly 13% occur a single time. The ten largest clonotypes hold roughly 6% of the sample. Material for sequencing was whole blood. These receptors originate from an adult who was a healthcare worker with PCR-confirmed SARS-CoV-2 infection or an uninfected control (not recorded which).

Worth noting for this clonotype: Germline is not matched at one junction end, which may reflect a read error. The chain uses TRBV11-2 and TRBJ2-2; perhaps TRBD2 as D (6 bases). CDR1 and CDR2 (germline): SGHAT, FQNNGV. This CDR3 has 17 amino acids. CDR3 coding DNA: TGTGCCCGCAGCGAAATTCCGGGACGGAGGGATTCCGGGGAGCTGTTTTTT. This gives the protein CARSEIPGRRDSGELFF.

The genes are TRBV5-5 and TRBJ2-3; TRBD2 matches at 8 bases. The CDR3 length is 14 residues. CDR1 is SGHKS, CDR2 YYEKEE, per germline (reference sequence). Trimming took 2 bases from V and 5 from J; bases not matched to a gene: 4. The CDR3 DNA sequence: TGTGCCAGCAGCTTTGGACTAGCCCGAGATACGCAGTATTTT. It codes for CASSFGLARDTQYF.

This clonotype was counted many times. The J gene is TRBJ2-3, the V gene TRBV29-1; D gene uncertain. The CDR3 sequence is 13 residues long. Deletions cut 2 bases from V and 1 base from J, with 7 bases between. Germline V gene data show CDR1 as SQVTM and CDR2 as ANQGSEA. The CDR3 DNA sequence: TGCAGCGTTGAACACACCCGCACAGATACGCAGTATTTT. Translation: CSVEHTRTDTQYF.

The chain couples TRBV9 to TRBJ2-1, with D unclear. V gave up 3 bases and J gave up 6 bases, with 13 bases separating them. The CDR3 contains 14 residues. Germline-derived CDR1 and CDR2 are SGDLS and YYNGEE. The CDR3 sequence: CASSAIGMFNEQFF. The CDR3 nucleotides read TGTGCCAGCAGCGCCATTGGGATGTTCAATGAGCAGTTCTTC.

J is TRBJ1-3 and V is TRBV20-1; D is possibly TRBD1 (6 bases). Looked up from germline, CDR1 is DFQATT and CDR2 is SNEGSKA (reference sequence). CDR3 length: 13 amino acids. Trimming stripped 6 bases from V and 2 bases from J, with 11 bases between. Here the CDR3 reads CSATTGTGNTIYF. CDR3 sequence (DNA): TGCAGTGCAACCACAGGGACTGGAAACACCATATATTTT.

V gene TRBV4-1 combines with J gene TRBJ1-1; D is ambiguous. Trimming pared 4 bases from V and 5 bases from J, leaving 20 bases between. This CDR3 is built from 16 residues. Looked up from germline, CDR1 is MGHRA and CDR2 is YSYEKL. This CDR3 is CASSPMDGGRWTEAFF. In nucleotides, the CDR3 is TGCGCCAGCAGCCCGATGGACGGTGGAAGGTGGACTGAAGCTTTCTTT.

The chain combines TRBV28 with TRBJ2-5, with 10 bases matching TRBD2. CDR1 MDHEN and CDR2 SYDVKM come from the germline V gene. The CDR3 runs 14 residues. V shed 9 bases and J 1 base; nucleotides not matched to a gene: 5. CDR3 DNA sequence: TGTGCCAGTGTAGCGGGAGGCCTCCAAGAGACCCAGTACTTC. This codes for CASVAGGLQETQYF.

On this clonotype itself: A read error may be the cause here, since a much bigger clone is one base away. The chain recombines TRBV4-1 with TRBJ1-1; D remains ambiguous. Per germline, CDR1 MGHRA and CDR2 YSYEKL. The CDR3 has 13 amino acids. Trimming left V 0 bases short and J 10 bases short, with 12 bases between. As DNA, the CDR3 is TGCGCCAGCAGCCAAGATTCCGAGAGTGGAGCTTTCTTT. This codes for CASSQDSESGAFF.

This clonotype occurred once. CDR3 amino acids: CASSPRPETDTQYF. For the CDR3, the DNA is TGCGCCAGCAGCCCCCGGCCTGAAACAGATACGCAGTATTTT. The V gene is TRBV5-1, the J gene TRBJ2-3, with unresolved D. Germline V gene sequence: CDR1 SGHRS, CDR2 YFSETQ. The germline V and J ends were trimmed by 4 bases and 3 bases, with 12 bases remaining between them. There are 14 residues in the CDR3.

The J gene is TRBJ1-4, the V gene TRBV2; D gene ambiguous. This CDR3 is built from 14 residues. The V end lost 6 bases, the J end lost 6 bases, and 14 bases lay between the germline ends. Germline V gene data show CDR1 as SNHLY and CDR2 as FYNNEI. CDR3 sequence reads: CASRRYPPDEKLFF. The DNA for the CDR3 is TGTGCCAGCAGGCGGTACCCCCCAGATGAAAAACTGTTTTTT.

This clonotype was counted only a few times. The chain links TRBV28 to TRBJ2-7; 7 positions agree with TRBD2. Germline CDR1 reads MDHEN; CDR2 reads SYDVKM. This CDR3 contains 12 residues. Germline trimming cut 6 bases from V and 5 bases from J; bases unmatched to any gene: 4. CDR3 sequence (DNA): TGTGCCAGCAGATCAAGCGGGAACGAGCAGTACTTC. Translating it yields CASRSSGNEQYF.

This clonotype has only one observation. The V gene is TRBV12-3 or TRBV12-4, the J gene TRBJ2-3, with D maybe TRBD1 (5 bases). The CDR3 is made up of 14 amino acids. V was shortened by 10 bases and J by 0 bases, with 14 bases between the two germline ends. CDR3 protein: CATDRLSSTDTQYF. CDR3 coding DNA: TGTGCCACCGACAGACTTTCTAGCACAGATACGCAGTATTTT.

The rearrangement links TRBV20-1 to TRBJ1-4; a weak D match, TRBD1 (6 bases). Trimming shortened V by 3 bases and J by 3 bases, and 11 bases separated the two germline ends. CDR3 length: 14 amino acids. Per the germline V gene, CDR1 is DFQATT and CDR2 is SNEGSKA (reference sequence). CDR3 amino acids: CSASNRAPNEKLFF. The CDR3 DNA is TGCAGTGCTAGCAACAGGGCGCCTAATGAAAAACTGTTTTTT.

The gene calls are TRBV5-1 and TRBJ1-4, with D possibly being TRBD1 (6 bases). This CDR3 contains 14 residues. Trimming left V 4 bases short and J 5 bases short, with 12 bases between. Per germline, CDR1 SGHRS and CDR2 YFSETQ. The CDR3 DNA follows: TGCGCCAGCAGCCCCGACAGGTACAATGAAAAACTGTTTTTT. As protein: CASSPDRYNEKLFF.

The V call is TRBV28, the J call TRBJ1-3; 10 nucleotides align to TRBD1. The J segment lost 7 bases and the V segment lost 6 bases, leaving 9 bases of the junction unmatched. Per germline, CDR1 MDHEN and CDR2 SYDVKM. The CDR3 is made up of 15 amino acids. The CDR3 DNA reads TGTGCCAGCAGGCTTATAGACAGGGGGCGGAACACCATATATTTT. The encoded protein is CASRLIDRGRNTIYF.

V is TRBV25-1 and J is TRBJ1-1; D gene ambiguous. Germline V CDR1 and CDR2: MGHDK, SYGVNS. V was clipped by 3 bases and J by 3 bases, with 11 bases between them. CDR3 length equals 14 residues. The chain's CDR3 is CASSDLAGYTEAFF. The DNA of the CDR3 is TGTGCCAGCAGTGATCTCGCAGGATACACTGAAGCTTTCTTT.

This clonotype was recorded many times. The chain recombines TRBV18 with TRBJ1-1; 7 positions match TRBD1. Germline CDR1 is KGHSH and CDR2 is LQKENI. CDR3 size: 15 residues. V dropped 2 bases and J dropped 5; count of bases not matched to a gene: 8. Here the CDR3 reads CASSPNVQGGTEAFF. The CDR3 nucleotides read TGTGCCAGCTCACCAAACGTCCAGGGGGGAACTGAAGCTTTCTTT. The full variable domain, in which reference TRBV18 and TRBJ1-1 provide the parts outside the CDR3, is NAGVMQNPRHLVRRRGQEARLRCSPMKGHSHVYWYRQLPEEGLKFMVYLQKENIIDESGMPKERFSAEFPKEGPSILRIQQVVRGDSAAYFCASSPNVQGGTEAFFGQGTRLTVV.

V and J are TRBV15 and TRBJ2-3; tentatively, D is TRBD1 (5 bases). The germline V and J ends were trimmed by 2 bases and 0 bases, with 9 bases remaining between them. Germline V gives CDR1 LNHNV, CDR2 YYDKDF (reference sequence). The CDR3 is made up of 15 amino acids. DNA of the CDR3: TGTGCCACCAGCAGAAGGGGATCTAGCACAGATACGCAGTATTTT. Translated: CATSRRGSSTDTQYF.